The rows below give T cell receptor beta chains drawn from one sample of a study of identifying expanded T cells in peripheral blood. This table comes from immunoSEQ multiplex PCR, and its TCRdb copy is limited to in-frame clones, with some not included. The table includes 95,000 to 150,000 clones, more than 75% detected once. Sequenced: blood. These receptors were collected from a person aged 18 to 75 in good health. CDR3s include the opening cysteine and the closing phenylalanine or tryptophan. Fields, in order: V gene, J gene, D gene, clone size, CDR3 protein, CDR3 DNA. D genes are given only for firm matches. Clone size is not always given. Where it is, it says once, few, many or a class for expanded clones.

>TRBV4-1|TRBJ1-3|.|.
CASSQDLMLLSYSGNTIYF
TGCGCCAGCAGCCAAGATCTTATGCTGCTATCTTACTCTGGAAACACCATATATTTT
>TRBV15|TRBJ1-1|.|.
CATGSAGVEAFF
TGTGCCACCGGGTCCGCTGGGGTTGAAGCTTTCTTT
>TRBV5-1|TRBJ1-1|.|.
CASSSYMNTEAFF
TGCGCCAGCAGCTCCTACATGAACACTGAAGCTTTCTTT
>TRBV7-9|TRBJ1-6|.|.
CASSHQGNLYNSPLHF
TGTGCCAGCAGTCACCAGGGAAACCTCTATAATTCACCCCTCCACTTT
>TRBV29-1|TRBJ1-2|.|.
CSVESRGKRNYGYTF
TGCAGCGTTGAATCGCGGGGCAAGAGGAACTATGGCTACACCTTC
>TRBV5-1|TRBJ2-7|.|.
CASSGGSFSYEQYF
TGCGCCAGCAGCGGGGGCTCCTTCTCCTACGAGCAGTACTTC
>TRBV5-1|TRBJ2-2|.|.
CASSTWRASTGELFF
TGCGCCAGCAGCACATGGCGGGCCTCTACCGGGGAGCTGTTTTTT
>TRBV5-6|TRBJ2-3|TRBD1|.
CASSFQRGLGTDTQYF
TGTGCCAGCAGCTTTCAAAGGGGGCTTGGCACAGATACGCAGTATTTT
>TRBV9|TRBJ2-1|TRBD1|.
CASSVEQGAYFEQFF
TGTGCCAGCAGCGTAGAACAGGGGGCTTATTTTGAGCAGTTCTTC
>TRBV9|TRBJ2-2|.|.
CASSVAPGDTGELFF
TGTGCCAGCAGCGTAGCTCCGGGGGACACCGGGGAGCTGTTTTTT
>TRBV6-5|TRBJ1-1|.|.
CASTSSGEGNTEAFF
TGTGCCAGCACCTCGAGCGGGGAGGGGAACACTGAAGCTTTCTTT
>TRBV2|TRBJ2-1|.|.
CASLLTPGVSSYNEQFF
TGTGCCAGCCTCCTCACGCCGGGGGTTAGCTCCTACAATGAGCAGTTCTTC
>TRBV11-3|TRBJ2-3|TRBD1|.
CASSPRLGQVGDTQYF
TGTGCCAGCAGCCCTAGACTCGGACAGGTCGGGGATACGCAGTATTTT
>TRBV4-1|TRBJ2-5|.|.
CASSPSGASQETQYF
TGCGCCAGCAGCCCCTCAGGGGCCAGCCAAGAGACCCAGTACTTC
>TRBV7-2|TRBJ2-7|.|.
CASSFNQGPYEQYF
TGTGCCAGCAGCTTTAACCAGGGTCCGTACGAGCAGTACTTC
>TRBV9|TRBJ2-1|.|once
CASSVFDGSYNEQFF
TGTGCCAGCAGCGTATTCGATGGCTCCTACAATGAGCAGTTCTTC
>TRBV7-9|TRBJ2-7|.|many
CASSLSGDEQYF
TGTGCCAGCAGCTTAAGCGGCGACGAGCAGTACTTC
>TRBV13|TRBJ2-3|.|.
CASSPRRSTDTQYF
TGTGCCAGCAGTCCCCGACGGAGCACAGATACGCAGTATTTT
>TRBV7-9|TRBJ2-5|.|.
CASSLGQIYQETQYF
TGTGCCAGCAGCTTAGGACAGATCTACCAAGAGACCCAGTACTTC
>TRBV7-8|TRBJ2-3|.|.
CASSLVAPTDTQYF
TGTGCCAGCAGCTTAGTGGCTCCCACAGATACGCAGTATTTT
>TRBV7-9|TRBJ2-5|.|.
CASSPRDTETQYF
TGTGCCAGCAGCCCCCGGGACACAGAGACCCAGTACTTC
>TRBV27|TRBJ1-4|.|.
CASSDTTGPLEKLFF
TGTGCCAGCAGCGATACAACAGGGCCTCTTGAAAAACTGTTTTTT
>TRBV6-5|TRBJ1-2|TRBD1|.
CASSRQGSYGYTF
TGTGCCAGCAGTCGACAGGGGAGCTATGGCTACACCTTC
>TRBV9|TRBJ2-1|TRBD2|.
CASSPTSGGFHEQFF
TGTGCCAGCAGCCCCACTAGCGGGGGTTTCCATGAGCAGTTCTTC
>TRBV6-5|TRBJ1-1|TRBD1|.
CASSYSTGEAFF
TGTGCCAGCAGTTACTCGACAGGGGAAGCTTTCTTT
>TRBV7-9|TRBJ1-6|.|.
CASSLWSYNSPLHF
TGTGCCAGCAGCTTGTGGAGTTATAATTCACCCCTCCACTTT
>TRBV11-1|TRBJ2-3|TRBD1|.
CASSFGQGADTQYF
TGTGCCAGCAGCTTCGGACAGGGGGCAGATACGCAGTATTTT
>TRBV4-3|TRBJ2-2|.|.
CASSQESGTGELFF
TGCGCCAGCAGCCAAGAAAGCGGCACCGGGGAGCTGTTTTTT
>TRBV6-5|TRBJ1-2|.|once
CASQGPGRGYTF
TGTGCCAGCCAGGGTCCTGGTAGGGGCTACACCTTC
>TRBV7-8|TRBJ1-2|.|.
CASSWSTAANYGYTF
TGTGCCAGCAGCTGGTCGACGGCCGCTAACTATGGCTACACCTTC
>TRBV16|TRBJ1-5|TRBD1|.
CASSQFLSGTADQPQHF
TGTGCCAGCAGCCAATTCCTGTCCGGGACAGCCGATCAGCCCCAGCATTTT
>TRBV27|TRBJ2-1|.|.
CASKGYGLYNEQFF
TGTGCCAGCAAGGGCTACGGGCTCTACAATGAGCAGTTCTTC
>TRBV7-9|TRBJ2-1|TRBD1|.
CASSLSTGTAYNEQFF
TGTGCCAGCAGCCTAAGTACCGGGACAGCCTACAATGAGCAGTTCTTC
>TRBV9|TRBJ2-7|TRBD1|few
CASSARDRGREQYF
TGTGCCAGCAGCGCCCGGGACAGGGGGCGCGAGCAGTACTTC
>TRBV2|TRBJ1-2|.|.
CASSEDRSRGNGYTF
TGTGCCAGCAGTGAAGACAGATCAAGAGGAAATGGCTACACCTTC
>TRBV7-9|TRBJ2-7|TRBD1|.
CASSSPPGTDEQYF
TGTGCCAGCAGCTCGCCACCCGGGACAGACGAGCAGTACTTC
>TRBV15|TRBJ2-7|.|.
CATSRMGYEQYF
TGTGCCACCAGCAGGATGGGCTACGAGCAGTACTTC
>TRBV7-2|TRBJ1-4|.|.
CASSVGSYEKLFF
TGTGCCAGCAGCGTGGGATCCTATGAAAAACTGTTTTTT
>TRBV18|TRBJ1-6|TRBD1|.
CASSRGQGGHNSPLHF
TGTGCCAGCTCACGCGGACAGGGTGGTCATAATTCACCCCTCCACTTT
>TRBV9|TRBJ1-2|.|once
CASSADSFNYGYTF
TGTGCCAGCAGCGCGGACAGCTTTAACTATGGCTACACCTTC
>TRBV6-1|TRBJ2-7|.|.
CASSGRSTAFSYEQYF
TGTGCCAGCAGTGGTAGGTCGACCGCTTTCTCCTACGAGCAGTACTTC
>TRBV7-9|TRBJ1-3|.|.
CASSTTGPANTIYF
TGTGCCAGCAGCACAACCGGGCCCGCCAACACCATATATTTT
>TRBV4-1|TRBJ1-4|TRBD1|.
CASSQRGQGADEKLFF
TGCGCCAGCAGCCAAAGGGGACAGGGGGCTGATGAAAAACTGTTTTTT
>TRBV19|TRBJ1-2|.|.
CASLRDPGGGYTF
TGTGCCAGTCTCCGGGACCCCGGCGGGGGCTACACCTTC
>TRBV18|TRBJ2-5|.|few
CASSPGGQGIEETQYF
TGTGCCAGCTCACCCGGGGGTCAGGGGATTGAAGAGACCCAGTACTTC
>TRBV7-2|TRBJ1-2|.|once
CASSLSSSNLPLYGYTF
TGTGCCAGCAGCTTATCAAGCTCGAATCTTCCCCTCTATGGCTACACCTTC
>TRBV5-1|TRBJ2-1|.|.
CASSGSANYNEQFF
TGCGCCAGCAGTGGGTCCGCCAACTACAATGAGCAGTTCTTC
>TRBV2|TRBJ1-5|.|.
CASSARGGQPQHF
TGTGCCAGCAGTGCAAGGGGAGGGCAGCCCCAGCATTTT
>TRBV29-1|TRBJ2-7|.|.
CSVRYGAPYYEQYF
TGCAGCGTGCGATATGGGGCCCCCTACTACGAGCAGTACTTC
>TRBV13|TRBJ2-5|TRBD2|once
CASSLTSLAGGSQETQYF
TGTGCCAGCAGCTTAACTTCTTTAGCGGGGGGGTCCCAAGAGACCCAGTACTTC
>TRBV19|TRBJ2-7|TRBD1|.
CASSTGTGTYEQYF
TGTGCCAGCAGTACCGGGACAGGGACCTACGAGCAGTACTTC